The entry that follows covers one TCR beta chain sequence. This record comes from a study of T cell changes during pregnancy in multiple sclerosis. Clones were sequenced by immunoSEQ multiplex PCR, and TCRdb holds only the in-frame ones, with some missing. The sample records tens of thousands of clones, about 93% being singletons. Trimming pared 5 bases from V and 8 bases from J, leaving 16 bases between. Germline V gives CDR1 SGHTA, CDR2 FQGNSA. The CDR3 contains 14 residues. The sequence derives from a female donor in good health, enrolled as a control in a pregnancy study. The rearrangement joins TRBV7-2 to TRBJ2-1, with D tentatively TRBD1 (5 bases). This sample comprised peripheral blood, obtained in the third trimester of pregnancy. Written as DNA, the CDR3 is TGTGCCAGCAGCCAATTCTTTCAGGGCGATGAGCAGTTCTTC. This sequence encodes CASSQFFQGDEQFF.